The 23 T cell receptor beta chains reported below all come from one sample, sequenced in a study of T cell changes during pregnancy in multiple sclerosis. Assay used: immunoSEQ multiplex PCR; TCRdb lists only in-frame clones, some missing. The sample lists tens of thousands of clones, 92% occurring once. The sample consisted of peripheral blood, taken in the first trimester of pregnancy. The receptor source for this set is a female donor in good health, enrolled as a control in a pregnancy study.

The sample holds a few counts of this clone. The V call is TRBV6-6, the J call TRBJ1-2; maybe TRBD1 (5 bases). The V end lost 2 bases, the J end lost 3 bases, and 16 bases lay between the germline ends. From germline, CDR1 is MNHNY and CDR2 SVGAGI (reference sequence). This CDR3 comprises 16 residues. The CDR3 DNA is TGTGCCAGCAGTTACACGGCCGCCAGGGTAGACTATGGCTACACCTTC. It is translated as CASSYTAARVDYGYTF.

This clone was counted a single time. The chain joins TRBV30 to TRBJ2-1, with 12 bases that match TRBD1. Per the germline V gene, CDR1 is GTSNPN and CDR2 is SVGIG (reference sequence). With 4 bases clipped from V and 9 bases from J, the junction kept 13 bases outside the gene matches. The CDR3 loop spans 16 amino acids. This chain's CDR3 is CAWTWAGQGARSEQFF. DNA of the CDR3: TGTGCCTGGACCTGGGCGGGACAGGGGGCGCGTAGTGAGCAGTTCTTC.

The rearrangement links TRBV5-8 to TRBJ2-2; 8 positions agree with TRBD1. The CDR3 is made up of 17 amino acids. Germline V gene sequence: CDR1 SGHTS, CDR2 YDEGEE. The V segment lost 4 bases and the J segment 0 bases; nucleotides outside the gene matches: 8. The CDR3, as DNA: TGTGCCAGCAGCGCGGACAGGGAACAGACGAACACCGGGGAGCTGTTTTTT. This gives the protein CASSADREQTNTGELFF.

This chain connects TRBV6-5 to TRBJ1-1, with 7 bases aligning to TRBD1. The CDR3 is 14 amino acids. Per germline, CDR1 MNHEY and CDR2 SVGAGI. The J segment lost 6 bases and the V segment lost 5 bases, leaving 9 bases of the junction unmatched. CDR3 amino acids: CASSPLTGLAEAFF. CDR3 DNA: TGTGCCAGCAGTCCCCTGACAGGGCTCGCTGAAGCTTTCTTT.

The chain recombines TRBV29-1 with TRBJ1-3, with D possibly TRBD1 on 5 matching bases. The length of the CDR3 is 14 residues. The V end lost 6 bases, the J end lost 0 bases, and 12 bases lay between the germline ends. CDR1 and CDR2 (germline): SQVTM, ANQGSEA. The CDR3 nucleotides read TGCAGCGTGGTCGACAGAGACTCTGGAAACACCATATATTTT. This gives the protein CSVVDRDSGNTIYF.

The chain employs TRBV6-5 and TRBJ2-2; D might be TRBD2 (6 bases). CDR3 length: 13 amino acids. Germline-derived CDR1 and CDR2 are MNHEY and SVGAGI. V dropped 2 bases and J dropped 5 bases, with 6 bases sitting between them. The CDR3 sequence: CASSYGGTGELFF. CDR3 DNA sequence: TGTGCCAGCAGTTACGGGGGGACCGGGGAGCTGTTTTTT.

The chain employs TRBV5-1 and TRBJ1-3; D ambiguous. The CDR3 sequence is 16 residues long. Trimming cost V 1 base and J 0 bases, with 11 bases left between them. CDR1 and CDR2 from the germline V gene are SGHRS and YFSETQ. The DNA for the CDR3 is TGCGCCAGCAGCTTGTCCTCAGGTATCTCTGGAAACACCATATATTTT. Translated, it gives CASSLSSGISGNTIYF.

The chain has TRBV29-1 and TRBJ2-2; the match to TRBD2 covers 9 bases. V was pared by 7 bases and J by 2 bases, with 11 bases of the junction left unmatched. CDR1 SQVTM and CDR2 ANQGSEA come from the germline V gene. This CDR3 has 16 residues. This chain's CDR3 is CSGAGGWSPNTGELFF. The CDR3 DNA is TGCAGCGGAGCGGGGGGATGGTCTCCTAACACCGGGGAGCTGTTTTTT.

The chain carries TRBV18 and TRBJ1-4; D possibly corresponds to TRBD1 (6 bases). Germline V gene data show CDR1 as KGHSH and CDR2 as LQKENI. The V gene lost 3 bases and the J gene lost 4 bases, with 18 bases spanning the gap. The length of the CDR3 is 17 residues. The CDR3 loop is CASSPFGTPRGNEKLFF. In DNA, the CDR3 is TGTGCCAGCTCACCCTTCGGGACGCCCAGGGGTAATGAAAAACTGTTTTTT. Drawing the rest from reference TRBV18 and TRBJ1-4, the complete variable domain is NAGVMQNPRHLVRRRGQEARLRCSPMKGHSHVYWYRQLPEEGLKFMVYLQKENIIDESGMPKERFSAEFPKEGPSILRIQQVVRGDSAAYFCASSPFGTPRGNEKLFFGSGTQLSVL.

As DNA, the CDR3 is TGTGCCAGCAGTAACCGAGGGAATGAGCAGTTCTTC. It is translated as CASSNRGNEQFF. This sequence joins TRBV6-5 and TRBJ2-1, with D possibly TRBD2 on 5 matching bases. V lost 5 bases, J lost 7 bases, and 9 bases lay in between. The CDR3 has 12 amino acids. Germline CDR1 reads MNHEY; CDR2 reads SVGAGI.

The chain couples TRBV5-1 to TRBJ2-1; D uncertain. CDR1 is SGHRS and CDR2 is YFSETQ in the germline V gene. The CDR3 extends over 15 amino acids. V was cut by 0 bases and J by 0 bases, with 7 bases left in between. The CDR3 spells CASSLATYSYNEQFF. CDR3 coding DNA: TGCGCCAGCAGCTTGGCTACTTACTCCTACAATGAGCAGTTCTTC.

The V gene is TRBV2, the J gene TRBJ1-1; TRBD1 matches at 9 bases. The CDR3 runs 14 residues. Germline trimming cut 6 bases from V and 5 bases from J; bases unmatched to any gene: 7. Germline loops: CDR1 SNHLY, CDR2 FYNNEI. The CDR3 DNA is TGTGCCAGCAGCCTCGGGACAGGGTTGACTGAAGCTTTCTTT. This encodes CASSLGTGLTEAFF.

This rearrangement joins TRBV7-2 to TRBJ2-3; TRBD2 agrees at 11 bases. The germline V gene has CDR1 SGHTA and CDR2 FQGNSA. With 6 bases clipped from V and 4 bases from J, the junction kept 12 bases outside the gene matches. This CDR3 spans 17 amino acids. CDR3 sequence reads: CASSTRLAGFRPDTQYF. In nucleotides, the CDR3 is TGTGCCAGCAGTACAAGACTAGCGGGATTTCGGCCAGATACGCAGTATTTT.

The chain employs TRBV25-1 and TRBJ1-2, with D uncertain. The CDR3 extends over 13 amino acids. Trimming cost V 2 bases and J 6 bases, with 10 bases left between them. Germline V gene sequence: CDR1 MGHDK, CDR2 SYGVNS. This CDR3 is CASSERESDGYTF. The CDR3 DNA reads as TGTGCCAGCAGTGAACGGGAAAGCGATGGCTACACCTTC.

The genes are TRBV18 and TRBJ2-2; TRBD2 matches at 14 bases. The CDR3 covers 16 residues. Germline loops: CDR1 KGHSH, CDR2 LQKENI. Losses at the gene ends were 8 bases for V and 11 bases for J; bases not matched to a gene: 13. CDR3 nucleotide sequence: TGTGCCAGCCCGAGACTAGCGGGAGGGACATCGCGTGAGCTGTTTTTT. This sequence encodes CASPRLAGGTSRELFF.

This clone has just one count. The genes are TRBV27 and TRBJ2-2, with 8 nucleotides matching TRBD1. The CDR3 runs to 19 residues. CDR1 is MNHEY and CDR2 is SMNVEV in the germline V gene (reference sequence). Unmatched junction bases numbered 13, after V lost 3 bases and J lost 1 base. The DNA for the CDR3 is TGTGCCAGCAGTTTTTCGGGGGCACCCGGACAGGGGAACACCGGGGAGCTGTTTTTT. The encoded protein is CASSFSGAPGQGNTGELFF.

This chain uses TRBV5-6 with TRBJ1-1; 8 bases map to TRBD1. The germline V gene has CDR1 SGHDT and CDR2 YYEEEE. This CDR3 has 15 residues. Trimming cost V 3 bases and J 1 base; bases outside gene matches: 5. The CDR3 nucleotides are TGTGCCAGCAGCTCCAGGGGGCTTGCGAACACTGAAGCTTTCTTT. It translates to CASSSRGLANTEAFF.

The CDR3 region has the DNA TGTGCCAGCAGTCCCCGACTAGCGCGGAGCACAGATACGCAGTATTTT. Translation: CASSPRLARSTDTQYF. The chain has TRBV28 and TRBJ2-3; 8 bases match TRBD2. Per the germline V gene, CDR1 is MDHEN and CDR2 is SYDVKM. V lost 5 bases to trimming and J lost 0 bases; unmatched junction nucleotides: 7. The CDR3 loop spans 16 amino acids.

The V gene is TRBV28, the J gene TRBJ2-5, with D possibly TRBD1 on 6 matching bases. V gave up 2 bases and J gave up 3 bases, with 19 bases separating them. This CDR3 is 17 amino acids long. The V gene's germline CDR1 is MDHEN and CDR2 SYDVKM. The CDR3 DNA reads TGTGCCAGCAGTTTAAGGTCCGGCAGGGGACCCGAAGAGACCCAGTACTTC. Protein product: CASSLRSGRGPEETQYF. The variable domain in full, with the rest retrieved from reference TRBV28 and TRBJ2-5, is DVKVTQSSRYLVKRTGEKVFLECVQDMDHENMFWYRQDPGLGLRLIYFSYDVKMKEKGDIPEGYSVSREKKERFSLILESASTNQTSMYLCASSLRSGRGPEETQYFGPGTRLLVL.

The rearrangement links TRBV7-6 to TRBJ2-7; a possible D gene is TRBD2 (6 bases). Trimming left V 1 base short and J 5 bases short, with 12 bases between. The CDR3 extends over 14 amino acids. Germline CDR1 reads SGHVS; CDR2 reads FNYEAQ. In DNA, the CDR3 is TGTGCCAGCAGCTTAGAGCCCGGGAGAAACGAGCAGTACTTC. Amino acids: CASSLEPGRNEQYF.

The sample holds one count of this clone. This CDR3 is CASSPRGQGRAKNIQYF. The CDR3 DNA sequence: TGTGCCAGCAGCCCCAGGGGACAGGGCAGAGCCAAAAACATTCAGTACTTC. The chain recombines TRBV28 with TRBJ2-4, with TRBD1 matching over 9 bases. With 6 bases clipped from V and 0 bases from J, the junction kept 9 bases outside the gene matches. The CDR3 covers 17 residues. Germline CDR1 MDHEN, CDR2 SYDVKM.

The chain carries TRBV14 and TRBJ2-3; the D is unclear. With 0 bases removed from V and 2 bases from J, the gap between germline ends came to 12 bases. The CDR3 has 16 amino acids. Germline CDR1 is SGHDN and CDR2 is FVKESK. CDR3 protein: CASSQDVGLYTDTQYF. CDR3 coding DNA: TGTGCCAGCAGCCAAGATGTGGGCCTGTACACAGATACGCAGTATTTT.

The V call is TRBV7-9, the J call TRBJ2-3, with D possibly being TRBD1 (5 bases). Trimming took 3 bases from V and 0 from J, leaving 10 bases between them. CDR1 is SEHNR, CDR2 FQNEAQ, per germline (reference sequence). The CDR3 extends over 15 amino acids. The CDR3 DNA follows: TGTGCCAGCAGCTTCCAGGGTTCTAGCACAGATACGCAGTATTTT. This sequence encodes CASSFQGSSTDTQYF.